A selection of T cell receptor beta chains follows, all from one sample in a study of blood T cell repertoires in COVID-19. Data came from immunoSEQ multiplex PCR; TCRdb stores just in-frame clones and leaves some out. The table lists roughly 150,000 clones, 80% to 90% of them singletons. Sequenced input: peripheral blood. The receptors here all came from a woman in her 70s who had recovered from COVID-19. CDR3s include the opening cysteine and the closing phenylalanine or tryptophan. D genes are given only for firm matches. A row's size may be missing; if present it is once, few, many or a size class.

CDR3 DNA: TGTGCCACCAGCAGGGGGGGACAGACTAGCAATCAGCCCCAGCATTTT
CDR3 protein: CATSRGGQTSNQPQHF
J gene: TRBJ1-5
D gene: TRBD1
clone size: .
V gene: TRBV15

CDR3 DNA: TGTGCCAGCAGCCAAGATGGCGGACAGCCCCAGCATTTT
CDR3 protein: CASSQDGGQPQHF
J gene: TRBJ1-5
D gene: .
clone size: .
V gene: TRBV4-2

CDR3 DNA: TGTGCCAGCAGCCGGGGGACAGGGGAAGAGACCCAGTACTTC
CDR3 protein: CASSRGTGEETQYF
J gene: TRBJ2-5
D gene: TRBD1
clone size: once
V gene: TRBV6-5

CDR3 DNA: TGTGCCAGCAGTTTATGGGGGACAGGCGCTGAAGCTTTCTTT
CDR3 protein: CASSLWGTGAEAFF
J gene: TRBJ1-1
D gene: TRBD1
clone size: .
V gene: TRBV27

CDR3 DNA: TGTGCCAGTAGTGACGGACAGGGTGAGGGCTACACCTTC
CDR3 protein: CASSDGQGEGYTF
J gene: TRBJ1-2
D gene: TRBD1
clone size: .
V gene: TRBV19

CDR3 DNA: TGCGCCAGCAGCCAAGATGTGCTAGCCGCGGCAGATGAGCAGTTCTTC
CDR3 protein: CASSQDVLAAADEQFF
J gene: TRBJ2-1
D gene: .
clone size: .
V gene: TRBV4-3

CDR3 DNA: TGTGCCAGCAGTTTACCGGTTAGCGGGAGGCCCGGGACCCAGTACTTC
CDR3 protein: CASSLPVSGRPGTQYF
J gene: TRBJ2-5
D gene: TRBD2
clone size: .
V gene: TRBV27

CDR3 DNA: TGTGCCAGCAGCTTAGCGGAGGGACGGGGAGGGAACACTGAAGCTTTCTTT
CDR3 protein: CASSLAEGRGGNTEAFF
J gene: TRBJ1-1
D gene: .
clone size: .
V gene: TRBV7-2

CDR3 DNA: TGTGCCAGTAGTACGGCCCCCAGGGGGCCGCCTGAAGCTTTCTTT
CDR3 protein: CASSTAPRGPPEAFF
J gene: TRBJ1-1
D gene: TRBD1
clone size: .
V gene: TRBV19

CDR3 DNA: TGTGCCAGCTCACCACCGTTTAGTAAGGGGGGGAATGAGCAGTTCTTC
CDR3 protein: CASSPPFSKGGNEQFF
J gene: TRBJ2-1
D gene: .
clone size: .
V gene: TRBV18

CDR3 DNA: TGTGCCAGCAGCTTAACGGCGATCGACCTCCCGGACGGCGGGAGGGCCCCCACAGATACGCAGTATTTT
CDR3 protein: CASSLTAIDLPDGGRAPTDTQYF
J gene: TRBJ2-3
D gene: TRBD2
clone size: .
V gene: TRBV7-3

CDR3 DNA: TGTGCCAGCAGACCTAGCGGGGCCACAGATACGCAGTATTTT
CDR3 protein: CASRPSGATDTQYF
J gene: TRBJ2-3
D gene: TRBD2
clone size: .
V gene: TRBV7-2

CDR3 DNA: TGTGCCAGCAGCCCCACAGGGGGGCAATCTAACTATGGCTACACCTTC
CDR3 protein: CASSPTGGQSNYGYTF
J gene: TRBJ1-2
D gene: TRBD1
clone size: .
V gene: TRBV3-1/TRBV3-2

CDR3 DNA: TGTGCCAGCAGCCCCCCCAGGGGGTCCTACAATGAGCAGTTCTTC
CDR3 protein: CASSPPRGSYNEQFF
J gene: TRBJ2-1
D gene: TRBD1
clone size: .
V gene: TRBV7-2

CDR3 DNA: TGTGCCTTTGGGGCGGGGGGGGACAATGAGCAGTTCTTC
CDR3 protein: CAFGAGGDNEQFF
J gene: TRBJ2-1
D gene: TRBD2
clone size: .
V gene: TRBV30

CDR3 DNA: TGTGCCAGCAGCTTGGAGGCAGGGGCAAGCTCCTACAATGAGCAGTTCTTC
CDR3 protein: CASSLEAGASSYNEQFF
J gene: TRBJ2-1
D gene: .
clone size: .
V gene: TRBV5-4

CDR3 DNA: TGTGCCAGCACGCGGGGCGGCTACAACACCGGGGAGCTGTTTTTT
CDR3 protein: CASTRGGYNTGELFF
J gene: TRBJ2-2
D gene: .
clone size: .
V gene: TRBV6-5

CDR3 DNA: TGTGCCAGCAGCACCTCGAGGGTTTCTCAGCCCCAGCATTTT
CDR3 protein: CASSTSRVSQPQHF
J gene: TRBJ1-5
D gene: .
clone size: .
V gene: TRBV7-9

CDR3 DNA: TGTGCCAGCAGCTCCCAAGCGGGGGGGGTCACAGATACGCAGTATTTT
CDR3 protein: CASSSQAGGVTDTQYF
J gene: TRBJ2-3
D gene: TRBD2
clone size: once
V gene: TRBV11-3

CDR3 DNA: TGTGCCAGCAGCCTCCTCTTGACACTGAGCTCTGGAAACACCATATATTTT
CDR3 protein: CASSLLLTLSSGNTIYF
J gene: TRBJ1-3
D gene: .
clone size: .
V gene: TRBV3-1/TRBV3-2